These 15 T cell receptor beta chains were all obtained from the same sample, sequenced in a study of blood T cell repertoires in COVID-19. Some clones are missing from TCRdb's copy, which holds only in-frame ones; the method was immunoSEQ multiplex PCR. The table lists 200,000 or so clones, 80% to 85% of them singletons, with 3% to 3.5% in the top ten. Sequenced: peripheral blood. These receptors all stem from a woman aged 25-40 years who had recovered from COVID-19.

This clone was seen only once. The chain carries TRBV9 and TRBJ1-1; perhaps TRBD1 as D (5 bases). CDR1 SGDLS and CDR2 YYNGEE come from the germline V gene. The CDR3 runs to 14 residues. The V end was cut by 0 bases, the J end by 1 base, with 7 bases between. Here the CDR3 reads CASSVGQKNTEAFF. The CDR3 DNA is TGTGCCAGCAGCGTAGGACAGAAGAACACTGAAGCTTTCTTT.

The gene calls are TRBV12-3 or TRBV12-4 and TRBJ2-3, with D uncertain. The V gene lost 3 bases and the J gene lost 4 bases, with 5 bases spanning the gap. The CDR3 loop spans 12 amino acids. CDR3 region: CASSLAADTQYF. The CDR3 bases are TGTGCCAGCAGTTTGGCGGCAGATACGCAGTATTTT.

This chain uses TRBV28 with TRBJ2-5; 7 nucleotides line up with TRBD2. Germline CDR1 reads MDHEN; CDR2 reads SYDVKM. V trimming: 11 bases; J trimming: 2 bases; junction bases outside the gene matches: 8. There are 13 residues in the CDR3. The CDR3 nucleotides read TGTGCCTCCAAGCGGGGCAATCAAGAGACCCAGTACTTC. Protein product: CASKRGNQETQYF.

V usage is TRBV10-3 and J usage is TRBJ2-7, with D perhaps matching TRBD1 (5 bases). The ends were cut back, 2 bases at V and 5 bases at J, with 19 bases in the middle. The CDR3 length is 16 residues. Germline loops: CDR1 ENHRY, CDR2 SYGVKD. The CDR3 DNA sequence: TGTGCCATCAGTGAGGGGGCAGGGATCAGCGCGAACGAGCAGTACTTC. Amino acids: CAISEGAGISANEQYF.

The chain recombines TRBV5-5 with TRBJ1-5, with 9 bases identical to TRBD1. The CDR3 is made up of 16 amino acids. V was pared by 3 bases and J by 5 bases, with 9 bases of the junction left unmatched. CDR1 is SGHKS and CDR2 is YYEKEE in the germline V gene (reference sequence). The CDR3 DNA reads TGTGCCAGCAGCTCGCCGGGACAGGGAGTCTATCAGCCCCAGCATTTT. It is translated as CASSSPGQGVYQPQHF.

The chain links TRBV29-1 to TRBJ1-1; 8 bases map to TRBD1. The germline CDR1 and CDR2 sequences are SQVTM and ANQGSEA. The CDR3 has 15 amino acids. V shed 4 bases and J 5 bases; nucleotides not matched to a gene: 12. The DNA for the CDR3 is TGCAGCGTTGGAGGAGGACAGGGAGGCCGAACTGAAGCTTTCTTT. Translated: CSVGGGQGGRTEAFF.

This clone was counted once. V usage is TRBV9 and J usage is TRBJ2-6; TRBD1 matches 9 bases. The CDR3 loop spans 17 amino acids. Germline trimming cut 3 bases from V and 0 bases from J; bases unmatched to any gene: 4. Germline CDR1 SGDLS, CDR2 YYNGEE. In DNA form, the CDR3 reads TGTGCCAGCAGCGCGACAGGGGGTTACTCTGGGGCCAACGTCCTGACTTTC. Protein: CASSATGGYSGANVLTF.

The chain is built from TRBV27 and TRBJ2-1, with TRBD1 as a possible D gene (5 bases). The V and J ends lost 2 bases and 3 bases respectively, with 11 bases between them. The length of the CDR3 is 15 residues. Germline lookup yields CDR1 MNHEY and CDR2 SMNVEV (reference sequence). CDR3 in DNA: TGTGCCAGCAGTTTAGGTGGGGCGGACTACAATGAGCAGTTCTTC. Residues: CASSLGGADYNEQFF.

The chain joins TRBV19 to TRBJ1-5; 7 nucleotides match TRBD1. CDR1 is LNHDA and CDR2 is SQIVND in the germline V gene (reference sequence). CDR3 length: 15 residues. V gave up 6 bases and J gave up 3 bases; unmatched junction bases: 8. The CDR3 is CASSPTGDYNQPQHF. As DNA, the CDR3 is TGTGCCAGTAGCCCTACAGGGGATTACAATCAGCCCCAGCATTTT.

This sequence joins TRBV7-9 and TRBJ1-1; a weak D match, TRBD1 (5 bases). The CDR3 is 14 residues long. V dropped 5 bases and J dropped 0 bases, with 10 bases sitting between them. CDR1 SEHNR and CDR2 FQNEAQ come from the germline V gene (reference sequence). As DNA, the CDR3 is TGTGCCAGCAGCGAGACAGAGATGAACACTGAAGCTTTCTTT. As protein: CASSETEMNTEAFF.

The rearrangement links TRBV28 to TRBJ1-6, with 8 bases lining up with TRBD1. The V segment lost 9 bases and the J segment 7 bases; nucleotides outside the gene matches: 11. The CDR3 runs 15 residues. The germline gives CDR1 MDHEN, CDR2 SYDVKM. DNA of the CDR3: TGTGCCAGGCGGACAGGGATGGGCGGCAATTCACCCCTCCACTTT. Its translation is CARRTGMGGNSPLHF.

The rearrangement uses TRBV11-2 and TRBJ1-1; no definite D call. Deletions cut 6 bases from V and 0 bases from J, with 17 bases between. The CDR3 covers 16 residues. Germline V gives CDR1 SGHAT, CDR2 FQNNGV. The CDR3 loop is CASSFERGSLNTEAFF. CDR3 nucleotides: TGTGCCAGCAGTTTTGAGAGAGGTAGCTTGAACACTGAAGCTTTCTTT.

The chain uses TRBV20-1 and TRBJ1-5; possible D gene TRBD1, 6 bases. Germline CDR1 DFQATT, CDR2 SNEGSKA (reference sequence). CDR3 length equals 16 residues. V dropped 3 bases and J dropped 2 bases, with 17 bases sitting between them. The CDR3 DNA reads as TGCAGTGCTAGTCAAGGGGGGGGCTTGGGCAATCAGCCCCAGCATTTT. This codes for CSASQGGGLGNQPQHF.

The chain joins TRBV28 to TRBJ2-1; 11 nucleotides line up with TRBD1. Germline assignment: CDR1 MDHEN and CDR2 SYDVKM. The J segment lost 8 bases and the V segment lost 5 bases, leaving 17 bases of the junction unmatched. The CDR3 runs to 18 residues. CDR3: CASSATTYRDRGIHEQFF. The CDR3 region has the DNA TGTGCCAGCAGTGCCACCACGTACCGGGACAGGGGGATCCATGAGCAGTTCTTC.

This chain uses TRBV19 with TRBJ2-1; 10 bases are a match to TRBD1. J gave up 8 bases and V 9 bases, and 7 bases lay outside the gene matches. The CDR3 consists of 13 residues. The germline gives CDR1 LNHDA, CDR2 SQIVND (reference sequence). Here the CDR3 reads CASHDRGRHEQFF. CDR3 DNA sequence: TGTGCCAGCCATGACAGGGGGCGTCATGAGCAGTTCTTC.